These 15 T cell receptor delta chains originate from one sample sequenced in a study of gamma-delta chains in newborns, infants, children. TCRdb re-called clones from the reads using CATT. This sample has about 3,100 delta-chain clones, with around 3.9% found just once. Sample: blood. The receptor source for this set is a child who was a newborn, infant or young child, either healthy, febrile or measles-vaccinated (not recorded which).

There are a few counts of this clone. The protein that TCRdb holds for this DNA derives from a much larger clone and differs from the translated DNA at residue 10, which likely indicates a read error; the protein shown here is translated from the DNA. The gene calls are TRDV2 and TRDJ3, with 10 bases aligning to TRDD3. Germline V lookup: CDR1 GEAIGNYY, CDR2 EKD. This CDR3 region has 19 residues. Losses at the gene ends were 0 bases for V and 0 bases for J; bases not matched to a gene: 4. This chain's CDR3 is CACDTVWGIGSWDTRQMFF. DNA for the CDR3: TGTGCCTGTGACACCGTCTGGGGGATAGGCTCCTGGGACACCCGACAGATGTTTTTC.

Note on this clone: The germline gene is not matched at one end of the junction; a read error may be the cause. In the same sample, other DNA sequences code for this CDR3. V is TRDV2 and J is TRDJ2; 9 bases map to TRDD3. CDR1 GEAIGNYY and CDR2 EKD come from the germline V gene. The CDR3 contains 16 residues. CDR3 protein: CACDTGDTLLTAQLFF. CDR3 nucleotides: TGTGCCTGCGACACCGGGGATACGCTTTTGACGGCACAACTCTTCTTT.

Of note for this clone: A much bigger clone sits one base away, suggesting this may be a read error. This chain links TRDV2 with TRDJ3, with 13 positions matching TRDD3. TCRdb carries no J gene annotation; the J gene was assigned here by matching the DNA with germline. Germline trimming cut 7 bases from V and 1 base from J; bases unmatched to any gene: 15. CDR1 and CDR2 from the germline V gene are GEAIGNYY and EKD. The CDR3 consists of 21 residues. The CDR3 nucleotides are TGTGCCTGCGACGTACTGGGGGATACGCTGCCTCTTTCCTGGGACACCCGACAGATGTTTTTC. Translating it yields CACDVLGDTLPLSWDTRQMFF.

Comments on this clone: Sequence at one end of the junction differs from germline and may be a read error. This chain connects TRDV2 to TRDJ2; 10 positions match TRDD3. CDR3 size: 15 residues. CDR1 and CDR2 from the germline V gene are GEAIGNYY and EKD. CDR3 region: CACDTGGYTTAQPFF. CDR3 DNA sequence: TGTGCCTGTGACACTGGGGGATACACAACAGCACAACCCTTCTTT.

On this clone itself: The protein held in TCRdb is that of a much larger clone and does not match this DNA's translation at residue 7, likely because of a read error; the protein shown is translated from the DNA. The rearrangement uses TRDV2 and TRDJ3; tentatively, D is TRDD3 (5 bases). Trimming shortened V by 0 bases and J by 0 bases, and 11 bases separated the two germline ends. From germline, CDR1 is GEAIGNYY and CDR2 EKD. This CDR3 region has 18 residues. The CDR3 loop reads CACDTYLGSSWDTRQMFF. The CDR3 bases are TGTGCCTGTGACACCTACTTGGGGAGCTCCTGGGACACCCGACAGATGTTTTTC.

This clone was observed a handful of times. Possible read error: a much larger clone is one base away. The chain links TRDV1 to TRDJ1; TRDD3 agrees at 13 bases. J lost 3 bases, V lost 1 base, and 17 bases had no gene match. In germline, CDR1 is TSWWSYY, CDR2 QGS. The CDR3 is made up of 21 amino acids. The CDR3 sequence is CALGEPKPYWGIRRSADKLIF. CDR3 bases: TGTGCTCTTGGGGAACCTAAACCGTACTGGGGGATACGGAGGTCGGCCGATAAACTCATCTTT.

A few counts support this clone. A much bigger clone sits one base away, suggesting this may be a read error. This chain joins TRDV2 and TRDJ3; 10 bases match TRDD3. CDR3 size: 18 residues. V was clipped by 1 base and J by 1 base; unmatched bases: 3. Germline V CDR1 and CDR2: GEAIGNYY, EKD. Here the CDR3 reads CACDTTGDTSWDTRQMFF. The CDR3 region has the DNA TGTGCCTGTGACACAACGGGGGATACGTCCTGGGACACCCGACAGATGTTTTTC.

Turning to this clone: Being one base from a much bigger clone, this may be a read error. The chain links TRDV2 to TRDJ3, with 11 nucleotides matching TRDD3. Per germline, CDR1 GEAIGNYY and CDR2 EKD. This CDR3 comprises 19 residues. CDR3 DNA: TGTGCCTGTGACACCTTACTGGGGGATAGCTCCTGGGACGCCCGACAGATGTTTTTC. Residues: CACDTLLGDSSWDARQMFF.

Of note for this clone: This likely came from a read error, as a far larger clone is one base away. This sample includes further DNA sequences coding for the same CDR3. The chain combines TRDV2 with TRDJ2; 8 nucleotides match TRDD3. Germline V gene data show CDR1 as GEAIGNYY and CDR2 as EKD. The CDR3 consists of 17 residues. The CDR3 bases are TGTGCCTGTGAGCTACTGGGGGCCTCCACTTTGACAGCACAACTATTCTTT. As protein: CACELLGASTLTAQLFF.

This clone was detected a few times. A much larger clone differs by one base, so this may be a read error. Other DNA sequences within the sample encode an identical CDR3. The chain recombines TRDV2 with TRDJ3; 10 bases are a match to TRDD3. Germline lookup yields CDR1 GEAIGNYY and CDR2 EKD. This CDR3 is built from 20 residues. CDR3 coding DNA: TGTGCCTGCGACAAAGTACTGGGGGATCCTAGCTCCTGGGACACCCGACAGATGTTTTTC. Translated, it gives CACDKVLGDPSSWDTRQMFF.

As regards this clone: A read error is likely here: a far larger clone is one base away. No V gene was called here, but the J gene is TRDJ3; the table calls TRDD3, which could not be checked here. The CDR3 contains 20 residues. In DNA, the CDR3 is TGTGCCTGTGACTCCGTCACTCCGGGGGACAGCTCCTGGGACACCCGACAGATGTTTTTC. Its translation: CACDSVTPGDSSWDTRQMFF.

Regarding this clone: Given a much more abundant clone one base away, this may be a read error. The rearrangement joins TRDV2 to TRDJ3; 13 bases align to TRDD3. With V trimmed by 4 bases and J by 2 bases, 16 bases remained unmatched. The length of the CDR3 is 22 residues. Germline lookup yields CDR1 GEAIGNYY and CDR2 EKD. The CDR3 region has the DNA TGTGCCTGTGATCTGACCGTTACTGGGGGATACGCTGGCGCCTGGGACACCCGACAGATGTTTTTC. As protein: CACDLTVTGGYAGAWDTRQMFF.

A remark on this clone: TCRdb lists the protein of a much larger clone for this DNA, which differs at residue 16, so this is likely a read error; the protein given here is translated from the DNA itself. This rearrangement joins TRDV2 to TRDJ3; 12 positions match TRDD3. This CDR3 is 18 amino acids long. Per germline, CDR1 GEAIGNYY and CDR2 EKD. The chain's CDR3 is CACDTLLGDTWDTRQVFF. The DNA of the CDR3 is TGTGCCTGTGACACTTTACTGGGGGATACCTGGGACACCCGACAGGTGTTTTTC.

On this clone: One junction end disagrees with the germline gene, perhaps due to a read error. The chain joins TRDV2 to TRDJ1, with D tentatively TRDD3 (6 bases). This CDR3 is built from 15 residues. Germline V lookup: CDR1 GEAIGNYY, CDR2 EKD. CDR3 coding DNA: TGTGCCAGTGACACGGTGGGGGTGTACACCGATGAACTCATCTTT. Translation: CASDTVGVYTDELIF.

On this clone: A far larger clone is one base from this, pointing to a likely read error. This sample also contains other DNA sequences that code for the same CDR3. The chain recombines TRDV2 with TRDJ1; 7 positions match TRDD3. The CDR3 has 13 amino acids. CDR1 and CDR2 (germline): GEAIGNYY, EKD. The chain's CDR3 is CACDTWGTDKLIF. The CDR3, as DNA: TGTGCCTGTGACACCTGGGGGACCGATAAACTCATCTTC.